These T cell receptor beta chains were read from a single sample in a study of blood T cell repertoires in COVID-19. TCRdb's table, derived via immunoSEQ multiplex PCR, lists solely in-frame clones and lacks some. The sample records under 40,000 clones, roughly 82% being singletons. What was sequenced was peripheral blood. The receptors were sampled from a middle-aged man with active or convalescent COVID-19. Each CDR3 is given with its conserved first and last residue. A D gene is named only where the DNA matches it firmly. Not all rows give a size; the values are once, few, many and, for expanded clones, a class.

TRBV18	-	TRBJ2-5	-	CASSPAGAGQETQYF	TGTGCCAGCTCACCCGCGGGGGCCGGGCAAGAGACCCAGTACTTC
TRBV6-5	-	TRBJ2-2	-	CASSYSGTGGTGELFF	TGTGCCAGCAGTTATTCCGGGACTGGCGGGACCGGGGAGCTGTTTTTT
TRBV6-5	TRBD1	TRBJ1-2	-	CASSTGTGNYGYTF	TGTGCCAGCAGTACCGGGACAGGGAACTATGGCTACACCTTC
TRBV27	TRBD2	TRBJ2-5	-	CASSSFGTSGGSYQETQYF	TGTGCCAGCAGTTCGTTCGGGACTAGCGGGGGGTCGTACCAAGAGACCCAGTACTTC
TRBV12-3/TRBV12-4	-	TRBJ2-7	-	CASNPGLSYEQYF	TGTGCCAGCAACCCGGGACTTTCCTACGAGCAGTACTTC
TRBV28	TRBD2	TRBJ2-7	-	CASSQTSGGTYEQYF	TGTGCCAGCAGTCAAACTAGCGGGGGTACGTACGAGCAGTACTTC
TRBV1	-	TRBJ2-7	-	CTSSQVADSGISYEQYF	TGCACCAGCAGCCAAGTCGCGGACAGTGGGATATCCTACGAGCAGTACTTC
TRBV2	-	TRBJ1-4	few	CASRRQGIGEKLFF	TGTGCCAGCAGGCGCCAGGGCATTGGTGAAAAACTGTTTTTT
TRBV9	-	TRBJ2-5	-	CASSPTRQETQYF	TGTGCCAGCAGCCCGACTAGGCAAGAGACCCAGTACTTC
TRBV2	-	TRBJ1-1	-	CASRDPQGWSTEAFF	TGTGCCAGCAGAGACCCACAGGGTTGGTCCACTGAAGCTTTCTTT
TRBV3-1/TRBV3-2	-	TRBJ1-5	-	CASSQGARNQPQHF	TGTGCCAGCAGCCAAGGTGCGCGCAATCAGCCCCAGCATTTT
TRBV15	TRBD2	TRBJ2-1	-	CATSRLAGLLNEQFF	TGTGCCACCAGCAGACTAGCGGGGTTATTAAATGAGCAGTTCTTC
TRBV29-1	TRBD1	TRBJ1-2	-	CSVWTGDGGYTF	TGCAGCGTCTGGACAGGGGATGGTGGCTACACCTTC
TRBV2	TRBD2	TRBJ2-7	-	CASSDTTGGGASDEQYF	TGTGCCAGCAGCGACACTACTGGCGGGGGGGCCTCGGATGAGCAGTACTTC
TRBV9	TRBD2	TRBJ2-3	-	CASSVAGLAGGPGDTQYF	TGTGCCAGCAGCGTAGCCGGACTAGCGGGGGGGCCTGGAGATACGCAGTATTTT
TRBV4-2	-	TRBJ1-1	-	CASSPGQLNTEAFF	TGTGCCAGCAGCCCAGGACAGTTGAACACTGAAGCTTTCTTT
TRBV5-1	-	TRBJ1-3	-	CASSSGETGNTIYF	TGCGCCAGCAGTTCTGGGGAGACTGGGAACACCATATATTTT
TRBV6-1	-	TRBJ2-7	-	CASSERSPYEQYF	TGTGCCAGCAGTGAGCGGTCGCCCTACGAGCAGTACTTC
TRBV24-1	TRBD2	TRBJ2-7	-	CATSDLRLSGENLHEQYF	TGTGCCACCAGTGATTTGCGTCTTAGCGGGGAAAATCTCCACGAGCAGTACTTC
TRBV19	TRBD1	TRBJ1-5	-	CASSIGQGRGYDQPQHF	TGTGCCAGTAGTATAGGTCAGGGCAGGGGGTACGATCAGCCCCAGCATTTT
TRBV6-6	-	TRBJ1-2	-	CASSSPRDYGYTF	TGTGCCAGCAGTTCCCCCCGCGACTATGGCTACACCTTC
TRBV7-8	-	TRBJ1-2	-	CASSLLTGGGGYTF	TGTGCCAGCAGCTTACTCACAGGTGGTGGCGGCTACACCTTC
TRBV11-1	-	TRBJ2-1	-	CASSLRGPYNEQFF	TGTGCCAGCAGCTTAAGAGGCCCGTACAATGAGCAGTTCTTC
TRBV25-1	TRBD1	TRBJ2-5	-	CASSEPGQGIETQYF	TGTGCCAGCAGCGAGCCGGGACAGGGGATCGAGACCCAGTACTTC
TRBV5-4	-	TRBJ1-4	-	CASSLAVRGEKLFF	TGTGCCAGCAGCTTGGCGGTCCGCGGGGAAAAACTGTTTTTT
TRBV25-1	TRBD1	TRBJ1-2	-	CASSEPTGYYGYTF	TGTGCCAGCAGTGAACCGACAGGGTACTATGGCTACACCTTC
TRBV9	-	TRBJ1-1	-	CASSVVGQGTEAFF	TGTGCCAGCAGCGTAGTGGGGCAGGGAACTGAAGCTTTCTTT
TRBV7-9	TRBD1	TRBJ1-1	-	CASSAPGQGARTEAFF	TGTGCCAGCTCCGCCCCGGGACAGGGGGCGCGGACTGAAGCTTTCTTT
TRBV15	TRBD1	TRBJ1-5	-	CATSGGQAHNQPQHF	TGTGCCACCAGCGGGGGACAGGCGCACAATCAGCCCCAGCATTTT
TRBV2	TRBD1	TRBJ1-2	-	CASREGTGSYGYTF	TGTGCCAGCAGGGAAGGGACAGGATCCTATGGCTACACCTTC
TRBV30	-	TRBJ1-1	-	CAWQPGNTEAFF	TGTGCCTGGCAACCGGGGAACACTGAAGCTTTCTTT
TRBV12-5	-	TRBJ2-3	-	CASGLRGFTDTQYF	TGTGCTAGTGGCCTCAGGGGCTTCACAGATACGCAGTATTTT
TRBV27	TRBD1	TRBJ2-2	-	CASSPGTVTGELFF	TGTGCCAGCAGTCCCGGGACAGTCACCGGGGAGCTGTTTTTT
TRBV4-2	TRBD1	TRBJ2-7	few	CASSQQDRGLSYEQYF	TGTGCCAGCAGCCAGCAGGACAGGGGCCTCTCCTACGAGCAGTACTTC
TRBV9	TRBD1	TRBJ2-1	-	CASSGGQGAGIEQFF	TGTGCCAGCAGCGGGGGACAGGGGGCGGGAATTGAGCAGTTCTTC
TRBV6-5	TRBD1	TRBJ1-1	once	CASREGQLARPFF	TGTGCCAGCAGGGAGGGACAGTTGGCTAGGCCTTTCTTT
TRBV14	-	TRBJ1-4	-	CASSHRLGTATNEKLFF	TGTGCCAGCAGCCACAGGTTGGGTACCGCAACTAATGAAAAACTGTTTTTT
TRBV27	-	TRBJ2-3	-	CASRNRAYTDTQYF	TGTGCCAGCAGGAACAGGGCGTACACAGATACGCAGTATTTT
TRBV7-8	TRBD1	TRBJ1-5	-	CASSSVTGSDQPQHF	TGTGCCAGCAGCTCAGTGACAGGGAGCGATCAGCCCCAGCATTTT
TRBV7-9	TRBD1	TRBJ1-4	-	CASSPDRGTTNEKLFF	TGTGCCAGCAGCCCGGACAGGGGTACAACTAATGAAAAACTGTTTTTT
TRBV5-1	TRBD2	TRBJ2-5	once	CASSLWGREAQETQYF	TGCGCCAGCAGCTTGTGGGGCCGGGAGGCCCAAGAGACCCAGTACTTC
TRBV24-1	TRBD1	TRBJ2-1	-	CATSDRGRREQFF	TGTGCCACCAGTGATAGGGGGCGGCGTGAGCAGTTCTTC
TRBV5-1	-	TRBJ2-1	-	CASSLAEFDRPSYNEQFF	TGCGCCAGCAGCTTGGCCGAGTTTGACAGGCCCTCCTACAATGAGCAGTTCTTC
TRBV5-1	-	TRBJ1-6	once	CASSLDFRPSYNSPLHF	TGCGCCAGCAGCTTGGATTTCAGGCCCTCCTATAATTCACCCCTCCACTTT
TRBV10-3	TRBD1	TRBJ1-5	few	CAISEGTGEEPQHF	TGTGCCATCAGTGAGGGGACAGGTGAGGAGCCCCAGCATTTT
TRBV27	-	TRBJ2-7	-	CASSHSSYEQYF	TGTGCCAGCAGTCATTCTAGCTACGAGCAGTACTTC
TRBV30	-	TRBJ1-4	-	CAWTPLGGNEKLFF	TGTGCCTGGACTCCATTAGGAGGGAATGAAAAACTGTTTTTT
TRBV6-5	-	TRBJ1-2	-	CASTSGTLYGYTF	TGTGCCAGCACCAGCGGGACACTCTATGGCTACACCTTC
TRBV3-1/TRBV3-2	-	TRBJ2-3	-	CASSLSPSASSTDTQYF	TGTGCCAGCAGCCTCAGCCCCAGCGCTTCTAGCACAGATACGCAGTATTTT
TRBV2	TRBD1	TRBJ2-1	-	CASSERGQGNEQFF	TGTGCCAGCAGTGAAAGGGGACAGGGCAATGAGCAGTTCTTC
TRBV5-5	TRBD1	TRBJ2-3	-	CASLRQGDDTQYF	TGTGCCAGCCTGAGACAGGGGGATGATACGCAGTATTTT
TRBV27	-	TRBJ1-1	-	CASSFQGTTEAFF	TGTGCCAGCAGTTTTCAGGGAACCACTGAAGCTTTCTTT
TRBV5-1	-	TRBJ1-6	-	CASSVASTNSPLHF	TGCGCCAGCAGCGTAGCAAGTACTAATTCACCCCTCCACTTT
TRBV7-9	-	TRBJ2-2	-	CASSLPGLRTSNTGELFF	TGTGCCAGCAGCTTACCGGGACTGCGGACTTCGAACACCGGGGAGCTGTTTTTT
TRBV2	TRBD2	TRBJ2-1	-	CASSELAGGLDEQFF	TGTGCCAGCAGTGAACTAGCGGGGGGGCTCGATGAGCAGTTCTTC
TRBV10-3	-	TRBJ1-6	few	CAISESQGGNNSPLHF	TGTGCCATCAGTGAGTCACAGGGCGGTAATAATTCACCCCTCCACTTT
TRBV4-2	TRBD1	TRBJ1-2	-	CASSQADRGGNYGYTF	TGTGCCAGCAGCCAAGCAGACAGGGGAGGTAACTATGGCTACACCTTC
TRBV30	TRBD1	TRBJ2-7	-	CAWTLGDRGLREQYF	TGTGCCTGGACCCTAGGGGACAGGGGGCTCCGCGAGCAGTACTTC
TRBV10-2	-	TRBJ2-3	-	CASSESGDTQYF	TGCGCCAGCAGTGAGTCCGGGGATACGCAGTATTTT